Here is one TCR beta chain with its context. There are many counts of this clonotype. What antigen it recognizes has not been identified. No base quality values were provided; no much bigger clone lies one nucleotide off. The CDR3 spans 17 residues, from the cysteine through the phenylalanine. The DNA shown is the 51-base CDR3, in frame from base 1. CDR1 SGHRS and CDR2 YFSETQ were looked up in the germline V gene. Here V drops 3 bases and J drops 0 bases, and the junction holds 9 bases not matched to any gene. The iRepertoire nested amplicon-rescue multiplex PCR (arm-PCR) platform was used to amplify TCR alpha and beta CDR3 regions from RNA. The input for one-step reverse transcription and amplification was roughly 95-450 ng of either tissue mRNA or PBMC total RNA. Following bead purification, Illumina adapters were added through a secondary multiplex PCR, and the libraries were then gel-purified between 200 and 400 bp. Internal 6-nucleotide barcodes were carried by the libraries and were used for demultiplexing. Sequencing of libraries was performed on an Illumina MiSeq with 2x220 or 2x250 nucleotide paired-end reads. The source study handled its data this way. FLASH 1.2.11 was used to merge paired reads, and BWA-MEM then aligned the reads to the GRCh37 human genome before TRA and TRB reads were extracted. V and J assignment used an IMGT-derived reference of cassette sequences and CDR3 motifs that included pseudogenes. Three-frame translation of reads was performed, and productive CDR3s were defined as those with a C...FGXG motif and no stop codons. Clonotypes were defined as unique combinations of V-J cassette pair and CDR3 amino acid sequence. Hamming distance filtering was applied to reads, with thresholds set by the sequence error rate of each sample in mapped regions. TCRdb's own reprocessing of the public reads used fastp at Q25 and MiXCR and kept productive beta chains. Records with the same CDR3 protein are collapsed into one entry carrying the most frequent genes and DNA. The V and J calls here are based on TCRdb, not the publication. In all, the sample holds 90,000 to 100,000 distinct CDR3 sequences, and 35% to 45% of those were seen once. Under 40% of the sample is held by the ten biggest clonotypes.

These data are taken from a study of glioma-infiltrating T cells (dated by TCRdb to about 2016). Some background on the complete study: TCR alpha- and beta-chain repertoires were sequenced from glioma tissue, non-neoplastic brain tissue and matched peripheral blood mononuclear cells. To measure how far tissue and blood T-cell populations diverged, each tissue-infiltrating repertoire was compared against the peripheral blood repertoire of the same patient. Three low-grade glioma patients, about eight primary glioblastoma patients and three non-glioma patients contributing non-neoplastic brain tissue were included in the paired cohort. Paper-wide results and their limitations: In non-neoplastic patients, VJ-independent divergence between tissue and blood fell below expectation, whereas in all gliomas, and especially in low-grade gliomas, the divergence rose above expectation. Group comparisons were based on small numbers of patients: three non-neoplastic, three low-grade glioma and 7 to 9 glioblastoma patients. Very few CDR3 sequences were found to be shared between tissue and blood, and this scarcity was attributed to high CDR3 diversity and limited sampling.

The sequenced material came from glioma tissue, nonneoplastic brain tissue, or PBMCs (not recorded which). Here the chain combines TRBV5-1 and TRBJ1-1, with TRBD1 matching 9 junction bases. This clonotype was obtained from a human donor with low-grade glioma or glioblastoma, undergoing nonglioma brain surgery, or in good health (not recorded which). The CDR3 reads as follows: CASSSVPGQGLNTEAFF. The bases read TGCGCCAGCAGCTCAGTCCCGGGACAGGGTTTGAACACTGAAGCTTTCTTT.